This TCR beta chain was found in a study of shared clonotypes between healthy human individuals. Study-wide context: The plates for each donor numbered three CD4 naive, three CD4 memory, two CD8 naive and one CD8 memory. Overall study results and limits: Among donors, clonotype sharing was expected to be affected by sequencing depth.

Clones were read by immunoSEQ multiplex PCR, and TCRdb kept only the in-frame ones, dropping some. The sample yields some 2 million clones, approximately 94% seen once. Terminally differentiated effector memory CD45RA+ cells were left out of the naive CD8 fraction, which was CD45RO-negative and positively selected for CCR7. Every donor was a Caucasian adult from Nashville, Tennessee. The V gene lost 0 bases and the J gene lost 8 bases, with 16 bases spanning the gap. CDR3 length: 15 residues. Germline V CDR1 and CDR2: MNHNY, SVGAGI (reference sequence). In regard to this clone: No antigen is known for it.

The clonotype was recovered from a man between 18 and 29 years old in good health. Specimen: naive CD8+ T cells sorted from blood. The genes are TRBV6-6 and TRBJ1-2, with D perhaps matching TRBD1 (5 bases). The CDR3 sequence is CASSYSWEDMYGYTF. The CDR3 DNA reads TGTGCCAGCAGTTACTCTTGGGAGGACATGTACGGCTACACCTTC.